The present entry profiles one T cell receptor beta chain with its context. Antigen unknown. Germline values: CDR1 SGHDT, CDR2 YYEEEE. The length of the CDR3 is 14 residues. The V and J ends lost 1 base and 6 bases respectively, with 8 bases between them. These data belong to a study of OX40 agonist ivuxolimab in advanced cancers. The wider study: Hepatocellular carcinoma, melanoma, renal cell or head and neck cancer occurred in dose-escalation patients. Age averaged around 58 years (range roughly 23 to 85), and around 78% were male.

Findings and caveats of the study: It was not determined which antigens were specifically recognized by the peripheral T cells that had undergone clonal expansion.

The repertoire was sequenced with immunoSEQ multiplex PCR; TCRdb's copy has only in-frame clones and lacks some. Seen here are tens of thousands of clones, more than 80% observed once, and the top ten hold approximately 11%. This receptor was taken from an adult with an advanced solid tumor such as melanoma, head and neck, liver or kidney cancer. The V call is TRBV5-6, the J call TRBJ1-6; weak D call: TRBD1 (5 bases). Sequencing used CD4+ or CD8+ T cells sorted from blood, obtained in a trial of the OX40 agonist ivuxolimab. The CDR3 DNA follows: TGTGCCAGCAGCTTGCAGGGTAGTAATTCACCCCTCCACTTT. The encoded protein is CASSLQGSNSPLHF.